A single sample is the source of the 30 T cell receptor beta chains below, sequenced in a study of blood T cell repertoires in COVID-19. Data came from immunoSEQ multiplex PCR; TCRdb stores just in-frame clones and leaves some out. The data contain roughly 62,000 clones, around nine tenths of them singletons. The sample taken for sequencing was peripheral blood. All receptors come from a man aged 65-85 years with acute or convalescent COVID-19.

V and J are TRBV5-1 and TRBJ2-7; 7 bases are shared with TRBD2. The J segment lost 6 bases and the V segment lost 2 bases, leaving 5 bases of the junction unmatched. The CDR3 sequence is 13 residues long. The germline V gene encodes CDR1 SGHRS and CDR2 YFSETQ. The DNA of the CDR3 is TGCGCCAGCAGCTTAATCCGGGAGGTCGAGCAGTACTTC. Its translation: CASSLIREVEQYF. The full variable domain, rest sourced from reference TRBV5-1 and TRBJ2-7, is KAGVTQTPRYLIKTRGQQVTLSCSPISGHRSVSWYQQTPGQGLQFLFEYFSETQRNKGNFPGRFSGRQFSNSRSEMNVSTLELGDSALYLCASSLIREVEQYFGPGTRLTVT.

The chain carries TRBV3-1 (or the pseudogene TRBV3-2) and TRBJ2-1; 10 nucleotides match TRBD2. This CDR3 has 15 amino acids. The germline gives CDR1 LGHDT, CDR2 YNNKEL (reference sequence). After removal of 4 bases from V and 4 bases from J, the junction contained 4 bases not matched to a gene. The CDR3 DNA reads as TGTGCCAGCAGCCCCACTAGCGGGGAATACAATGAGCAGTTCTTC. Translating gives CASSPTSGEYNEQFF.

The CDR3 nucleotides read TGTGCCAGCACGGGACTAGCGGGCACAGATACGCAGTATTTT. It translates to CASTGLAGTDTQYF. The V and J genes are TRBV27 and TRBJ2-3; TRBD2 matches 11 bases. Germline CDR1 MNHEY, CDR2 SMNVEV (reference sequence). This CDR3 contains 14 residues. V gave up 7 bases and J gave up 1 base; unmatched junction bases: 1.

The chain carries TRBV7-9 and TRBJ1-6; 8 bases are shared with TRBD1. CDR3 length: 14 amino acids. CDR1 and CDR2 from the germline V gene are SEHNR and FQNEAQ (reference sequence). V lost 5 bases, J lost 9 bases, and 6 bases stayed unmatched. This CDR3 reads CASSLTQGASPLHF. DNA for the CDR3: TGTGCCAGCAGCCTCACTCAGGGGGCTTCACCCCTCCACTTT.

The V gene is TRBV5-1, the J gene TRBJ2-2, with D possibly being TRBD2 (6 bases). CDR3 length equals 17 residues. Trimming removed 4 bases at V and 0 bases at J, with 16 bases between. Germline CDR1 reads SGHRS; CDR2 reads YFSETQ. CDR3 protein: CASSPRLAEANTGELFF. In DNA form, the CDR3 reads TGCGCCAGCAGCCCACGTTTAGCGGAGGCGAACACCGGGGAGCTGTTTTTT.

The genes are TRBV19 and TRBJ1-2; TRBD1 matches at 9 bases. CDR1 is LNHDA, CDR2 SQIVND, per germline (reference sequence). The CDR3 spans 16 residues. V dropped 5 bases and J dropped 4; count of bases not matched to a gene: 11. The CDR3 loop is CASSQGTGSPLYGYTF. CDR3 nucleotide sequence: TGTGCCAGTAGTCAAGGGACAGGGTCTCCACTCTATGGCTACACCTTC. Full variable domain (remainder filled in from reference TRBV19 and TRBJ1-2): DGGITQSPKYLFRKEGQNVTLSCEQNLNHDAMYWYRQDPGQGLRLIYYSQIVNDFQKGDIAEGYSVSREKKESFPLTVTSAQKNPTAFYLCASSQGTGSPLYGYTFGSGTRLTVV.

The genes are TRBV6-6 and TRBJ1-5; the D gene is possibly TRBD1 (6 bases). Germline V gene data show CDR1 as MNHNY and CDR2 as SVGAGI (reference sequence). The CDR3 has 12 residues. Trimming took 7 bases from V and 7 from J, leaving 11 bases between them. CDR3 bases: TGTGCCAGCACTAAACAGGGACAGCCCCAGCATTTT. Its protein is CASTKQGQPQHF.

The rearrangement uses TRBV28 and TRBJ2-7, with a weak D call TRBD2 (5 bases). Germline CDR1 and CDR2: MDHEN and SYDVKM. The CDR3 covers 14 residues. The germline V and J ends were trimmed by 6 bases and 2 bases, with 14 bases remaining between them. CDR3 protein: CASSRGGGTYEQYF. The CDR3 DNA is TGTGCCAGCAGCCGAGGAGGTGGAACCTACGAGCAGTACTTC.

The V call is TRBV11-3, the J call TRBJ2-2, with a tentative D call TRBD1 (5 bases). V was cut by 3 bases and J by 9 bases, with 11 bases left in between. Per germline, CDR1 SGHNT and CDR2 YENEEA. The CDR3 totals 13 residues. CDR3 nucleotide sequence: TGTGCCAGCAGCTTGGGGCCCCACCGGGAGCTGTTTTTT. Protein sequence: CASSLGPHRELFF.

This clone is a singleton in its sample. The chain joins TRBV20-1 to TRBJ1-6; no clear D gene. Per germline, CDR1 DFQATT and CDR2 SNEGSKA (reference sequence). V was pared by 3 bases and J by 7 bases, with 10 bases between. The CDR3 spans 13 residues. The CDR3 nucleotides are TGCAGTGCTAGTAACTCGAGAAATTCACCCCTCCACTTT. Amino acid sequence: CSASNSRNSPLHF.

This clone has just a few counts. This sequence joins TRBV5-1 and TRBJ1-2; D unresolved. V was clipped by 0 bases and J by 7 bases, with 7 bases between them. Germline-derived CDR1 and CDR2 are SGHRS and YFSETQ. The CDR3 extends over 12 amino acids. The CDR3 region is CASSLDFGGYTF. DNA for the CDR3: TGCGCCAGCAGCTTGGATTTCGGTGGCTACACCTTC.

This clone was detected only once. The rearrangement links TRBV4-2 to TRBJ2-5, with TRBD1 matching over 12 bases. Germline V lookup: CDR1 LGHNA, CDR2 YNFKEQ. The CDR3 loop spans 14 amino acids. J was trimmed by 4 bases and V by 5 bases; bases with no gene match: 2. The CDR3 bases are TGTGCCAGCAGCGGGACAGGGGGCTTAGAGACCCAGTACTTC. Translation gives CASSGTGGLETQYF.

The rearrangement links TRBV10-3 to TRBJ2-3; D might be TRBD2 (6 bases). Germline loops: CDR1 ENHRY, CDR2 SYGVKD. The V gene lost 0 bases and the J gene lost 1 base, with 8 bases spanning the gap. The CDR3 sequence is 15 residues long. CDR3 residues: CAISESQRGTDTQYF. The CDR3 DNA sequence: TGTGCCATCAGTGAGTCGCAGCGGGGCACAGATACGCAGTATTTT.

V usage is TRBV19 and J usage is TRBJ1-4, with 10 bases identical to TRBD1. This CDR3 region has 16 residues. The V gene end was trimmed by 9 bases and the J gene end by 6 bases; junction bases not matched to a gene: 13. Germline V gene sequence: CDR1 LNHDA, CDR2 SQIVND (reference sequence). The CDR3 DNA reads TGTGCCAGCACCCGCGTCCCGGGACAGGGGTATGAAAAACTGTTTTTT. Translated, it gives CASTRVPGQGYEKLFF.

Only one count was recorded for this clone. V is TRBV10-2 and J is TRBJ2-1; D is unresolved. The CDR3 consists of 14 residues. V was cut by 2 bases and J by 4 bases, with 9 bases left in between. From germline, CDR1 is WSHSY and CDR2 SAAADI. The DNA of the CDR3 is TGCGCCAGCAGTGAGGATTGGGCGTACAATGAGCAGTTCTTC. As protein: CASSEDWAYNEQFF.

The chain employs TRBV5-1 and TRBJ1-4; TRBD1 matches 7 bases. J gave up 0 bases and V 7 bases, and 9 bases lay outside the gene matches. The CDR3 runs to 16 residues. The germline V gene has CDR1 SGHRS and CDR2 YFSETQ. The CDR3 loop is CASSTGSGATNEKLFF. CDR3 coding DNA: TGCGCCAGCTCGACAGGGTCCGGCGCAACTAATGAAAAACTGTTTTTT.

V gene TRBV19 combines with J gene TRBJ1-5; D uncertain. CDR3 length equals 13 residues. V was cut by 8 bases and J by 3 bases, with 11 bases left in between. The V gene's germline CDR1 is LNHDA and CDR2 SQIVND (reference sequence). This CDR3 is CASGHTINQPQHF. The CDR3 DNA is TGTGCCAGTGGTCACACGATCAATCAGCCCCAGCATTTT.

This clone has only one observation. The V and J genes are TRBV28 and TRBJ2-7; 13 nucleotides match TRBD2. Germline CDR1 and CDR2: MDHEN and SYDVKM. The CDR3 covers 15 residues. The V segment lost 6 bases and the J segment 4 bases; nucleotides outside the gene matches: 6. This chain's CDR3 is CASRAGTSGDYEQYF. The DNA of the CDR3 is TGTGCCAGCAGGGCCGGGACTAGCGGGGATTACGAGCAGTACTTC.

This clone was picked up one time. This chain joins TRBV11-1 and TRBJ2-1; 10 bases are shared with TRBD1. Germline V gives CDR1 SGHAT, CDR2 FQDESV (reference sequence). V trimming: 5 bases; J trimming: 8 bases; junction bases outside the gene matches: 12. The CDR3 extends over 16 amino acids. CDR3 coding DNA: TGTGCCAGCAGCCGTCCCGGGACAGGGGAAGGATATGAGCAGTTCTTC. Its protein is CASSRPGTGEGYEQFF.

The genes are TRBV15 and TRBJ2-7, with 7 bases that match TRBD2. The CDR3 is 15 residues long. The germline gives CDR1 LNHNV, CDR2 YYDKDF (reference sequence). V dropped 0 bases and J dropped 4; count of bases not matched to a gene: 6. The CDR3 region is CATSREALASYEQYF. As DNA, the CDR3 is TGTGCCACCAGCAGAGAGGCACTAGCGTCATACGAGCAGTACTTC.

The J gene is TRBJ1-2, the V gene TRBV12-3 or TRBV12-4; a possible D gene is TRBD1 (6 bases). The CDR3 has 13 amino acids. Trimming removed 5 bases at V and 7 bases at J, with 14 bases between. The CDR3 is CASSGDDRPGYTF. The CDR3 DNA is TGTGCCAGCAGTGGAGACGACAGGCCTGGCTACACCTTC.

J is TRBJ1-4 and V is TRBV6-5; D possibly corresponds to TRBD1 (5 bases). CDR1 and CDR2 (germline): MNHEY, SVGAGI. This CDR3 is 14 amino acids long. V was trimmed by 7 bases and J by 3 bases, leaving 12 bases between them. The DNA for the CDR3 is TGTGCCAGCAACCTCCCAGGGTCTAATGAAAAACTGTTTTTT. Protein sequence: CASNLPGSNEKLFF.

This clone is categorized as medium-sized. The chain couples TRBV5-4 to TRBJ2-1; 7 positions agree with TRBD2. Germline V lookup: CDR1 SGHNT, CDR2 YYREEE (reference sequence). The CDR3 extends over 17 amino acids. V lost 4 bases, J lost 0 bases, and 10 bases stayed unmatched. The CDR3, as DNA: TGTGCCAGCAGCCCCGGGGAGGGTCGGAGCTCCTACAATGAGCAGTTCTTC. Protein: CASSPGEGRSSYNEQFF.

V is TRBV7-9 and J is TRBJ1-2; D possibly corresponds to TRBD1 (5 bases). Trimming pared 4 bases from V and 0 bases from J, leaving 12 bases between. Germline CDR1 SEHNR, CDR2 FQNEAQ (reference sequence). The CDR3 loop spans 15 amino acids. CDR3 loop: CASSSQSTANYGYTF. CDR3 DNA sequence: TGTGCCAGCAGCTCCCAGTCGACAGCTAACTATGGCTACACCTTC.

As DNA, the CDR3 is TGCGCCAGCAGTCCTTGGGCATGCGGGCAGGGAGGTTGCTATAATTCACCCCTCCACTTT. This codes for CASSPWACGQGGCYNSPLHF. V gene TRBV23-1 combines with J gene TRBJ1-6; tentatively, D is TRBD1 (5 bases). TRBV23-1 is noted as an ORF with a role that remains uncertain. Trimming shortened V by 4 bases and J by 3 bases, and 25 bases separated the two germline ends. The CDR3 extends over 20 amino acids.

The chain is built from TRBV6-5 and TRBJ1-2; 7 bases fit TRBD1. CDR1 and CDR2 from the germline V gene are MNHEY and SVGAGI. The CDR3 has 14 residues. The junction had 3 bases not matched to a gene; V was cut back by 4 bases and J by 1 base. CDR3 coding DNA: TGTGCCAGCAGTTCTGCAGGGGGTAACTATGGCTACACCTTC. Its translation is CASSSAGGNYGYTF.

With respect to this clone: An end of the junction differs from the germline gene, which may be a read error. Other nucleotide sequences from this sample produce the same CDR3. The gene calls are TRBV14 and TRBJ2-1; D unclear. Per the germline V gene, CDR1 is SGHDN and CDR2 is FVKESK. The CDR3 loop spans 11 amino acids. The DNA of the CDR3 is TGTGCCAGCAGCTACACCAATGAACAGTTCTTC. Translation gives CASSYTNEQFF.

This clone appeared once. This chain uses TRBV6-2 or TRBV6-3 with TRBJ1-3; D unclear. The CDR3 contains 18 residues. Germline CDR1 and CDR2: MNHEY and SVGEGT. V lost 0 bases and J lost 0, with 15 bases in between. The CDR3 reads CASSYSLNPQSSGNTIYF. CDR3 nucleotides: TGTGCCAGCAGTTACTCGCTAAATCCACAGAGCTCTGGAAACACCATATATTTT.

The DNA of the CDR3 is TGCGCCAGCAGCCCTCCCGGGGGGCATAATGAAAAACTGTTTTTT. It encodes CASSPPGGHNEKLFF. The J gene is TRBJ1-4, the V gene TRBV5-1; weak D call: TRBD1 (6 bases). The germline V gene encodes CDR1 SGHRS and CDR2 YFSETQ. There are 15 residues in the CDR3. Trimming took off 4 bases at V and 4 bases at J, with 14 bases between the two ends.

This chain connects TRBV5-1 to TRBJ1-3; 8 bases agree with TRBD1. CDR1 SGHRS and CDR2 YFSETQ come from the germline V gene. This CDR3 comprises 15 residues. The V gene end was trimmed by 0 bases and the J gene end by 3 bases; junction bases not matched to a gene: 2. The chain's CDR3 is CASSLDRGVGNTIYF. The CDR3 DNA follows: TGCGCCAGCAGCTTGGACAGGGGGGTTGGAAACACCATATATTTT.